The 13 T cell receptor beta chains in this list originate from one sample, sequenced in a study of blood T cell repertoires in COVID-19 (dated by TCRdb to the early 2020s). The library was obtained by the immunoSEQ multiplex PCR assay. TCRdb took over this immuneACCESS table, retaining in-frame rearrangements with V and J assigned. Such tables are incomplete; in checked studies, under half of the missing clones stem from an unresolved V gene, and the remainder is unexplained. This sample is represented by 190,000 or so clones; around four fifths of them were singletons. Of the sample, approximately 2.9% is held by the ten largest clones. Sample: peripheral blood. These receptors were obtained from a man in his fifties with active or convalescent COVID-19.

This chain connects TRBV27 to TRBJ2-2, with 10 bases lining up with TRBD1. CDR1 is MNHEY and CDR2 is SMNVEV in the germline V gene (reference sequence). The V and J ends lost 6 bases and 1 base, in that order; junction bases with no gene match: 2. The CDR3 loop spans 15 amino acids. The CDR3 DNA reads TGTGCCAGCAGCCGGGACAGGGGGAACACCGGGGAGCTGTTTTTT. This sequence encodes CASSRDRGNTGELFF.

The V call is TRBV12-3 or TRBV12-4, the J call TRBJ2-1; D uncertain. Deletions cut 3 bases from V and 10 bases from J, with 10 bases between. This CDR3 is built from 12 residues. CDR3 in DNA: TGTGCCAGCAGTTTTGCCCTAGGAGAGCAGTTCTTC. It encodes CASSFALGEQFF.

The sample holds a few counts of this clone. This chain links TRBV5-4 with TRBJ1-1; D remains unclear. The CDR3 totals 13 residues. Germline-derived CDR1 and CDR2 are SGHNT and YYREEE (reference sequence). Trimming left V 4 bases short and J 5 bases short, with 12 bases between. The CDR3 spells CASSGDRGTEAFF. The DNA for the CDR3 is TGTGCCAGCAGCGGCGATCGAGGGACTGAAGCTTTCTTT.

The V call is TRBV4-1, the J call TRBJ1-2; the D is unclear. The CDR3 length is 12 residues. V was clipped by 0 bases and J by 5 bases, with 4 bases between them. Germline assignment: CDR1 MGHRA and CDR2 YSYEKL. The CDR3 loop is CASSQETYGYTF. CDR3 DNA: TGCGCCAGCAGCCAAGAAACTTATGGCTACACCTTC.

The J gene is TRBJ2-1, the V gene TRBV7-3, with 15 bases matching TRBD2. The J segment lost 1 base and the V segment lost 5 bases, leaving 6 bases of the junction unmatched. CDR1 SGHTA and CDR2 FQGTGA come from the germline V gene. The CDR3 contains 18 residues. CDR3 sequence: CASSPSGTSGRSYNEQFF. CDR3 nucleotide sequence: TGTGCCAGCAGCCCGAGCGGGACTAGCGGGAGGTCCTACAATGAGCAGTTCTTC.

The genes are TRBV5-6 and TRBJ1-1; D is undetermined. The germline V and J ends were trimmed by 2 bases and 0 bases, with 5 bases remaining between them. Germline V lookup: CDR1 SGHDT, CDR2 YYEEEE. This CDR3 contains 13 residues. CDR3 in DNA: TGTGCCAGCAGCTTCACGGTGAACACTGAAGCTTTCTTT. It translates to CASSFTVNTEAFF.

This clone was observed a handful of times. The rearrangement links TRBV28 to TRBJ1-3; TRBD1 matches 9 bases. The CDR3 runs to 14 residues. The germline V gene encodes CDR1 MDHEN and CDR2 SYDVKM. Trimming cost V 6 bases and J 3 bases; bases outside gene matches: 3. In DNA form, the CDR3 reads TGTGCCAGCAGAGACAGGGGGTATGGAAACACCATATATTTT. It encodes CASRDRGYGNTIYF.

J is TRBJ2-1 and V is TRBV20-1, with TRBD2 matching over 7 bases. V lost 3 bases to trimming and J lost 16 bases; unmatched junction nucleotides: 9. The CDR3 is 11 amino acids. The germline CDR1 and CDR2 sequences are DFQATT and SNEGSKA (reference sequence). The CDR3 sequence: CSASEAGRVFF. The CDR3 region has the DNA TGCAGTGCTAGTGAAGCGGGGAGGGTCTTCTTC.

The chain carries TRBV30 and TRBJ2-5; 14 bases match TRBD2. Germline CDR1 and CDR2: GTSNPN and SVGIG (reference sequence). Trimming removed 3 bases from V and 7 bases from J; junction bases left unmatched: 10. CDR3 length: 16 residues. DNA of the CDR3: TGTGCCTGGAGCACAGGACTAGCGGGGGGATTGGGGACCCAGTACTTC. It specifies CAWSTGLAGGLGTQYF.

This chain connects TRBV11-2 to TRBJ2-4, with D perhaps matching TRBD1 (5 bases). V dropped 1 base and J dropped 11 bases, with 18 bases sitting between them. The CDR3 covers 15 residues. Germline V lookup: CDR1 SGHAT, CDR2 FQNNGV. The CDR3 bases are TGTGCCAGCAGCTTAGCCCAGGGTGATATAAGTCTTCAGTACTTC. It yields the protein CASSLAQGDISLQYF.

V is TRBV19 and J is TRBJ2-1, with D tentatively TRBD1 (6 bases). The V gene lost 3 bases and the J gene lost 10 bases, with 19 bases spanning the gap. The CDR3 loop spans 15 amino acids. Germline V gene sequence: CDR1 LNHDA, CDR2 SQIVND (reference sequence). The CDR3 is CASSIRGRVRMEQFF. The CDR3, as DNA: TGTGCCAGTAGTATTAGGGGGAGAGTGCGTATGGAGCAGTTCTTC.

V gene TRBV18 combines with J gene TRBJ2-3; D call uncertain. This CDR3 region has 13 residues. With 2 bases removed from V and 6 bases from J, the gap between germline ends came to 9 bases. Germline-derived CDR1 and CDR2 are KGHSH and LQKENI. The CDR3 coding sequence is TGTGCCAGCTCACCAGACTCAATGGATACGCAGTATTTT. The encoded protein is CASSPDSMDTQYF.

This chain links TRBV5-1 with TRBJ2-5, with TRBD1 matching 7 bases. The CDR3 spans 14 residues. V was clipped by 2 bases and J by 5 bases; unmatched bases: 6. Per the germline V gene, CDR1 is SGHRS and CDR2 is YFSETQ. The CDR3 DNA follows: TGCGCCAGCAGCTTAACAGGGGTTTACGAGACCCAGTACTTC. It is translated as CASSLTGVYETQYF.